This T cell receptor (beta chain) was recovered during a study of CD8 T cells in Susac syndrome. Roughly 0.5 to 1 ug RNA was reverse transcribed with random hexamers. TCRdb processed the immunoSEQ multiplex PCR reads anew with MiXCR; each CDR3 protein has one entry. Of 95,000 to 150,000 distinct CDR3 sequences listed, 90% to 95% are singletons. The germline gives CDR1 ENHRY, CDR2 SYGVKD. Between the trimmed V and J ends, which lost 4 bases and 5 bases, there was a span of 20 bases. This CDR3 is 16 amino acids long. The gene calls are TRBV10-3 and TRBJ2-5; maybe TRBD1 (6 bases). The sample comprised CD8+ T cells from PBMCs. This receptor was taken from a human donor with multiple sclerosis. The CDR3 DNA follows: TGTGCCATCAGTGCATTCAGGGGCGGTAAGGTGGAGACCCAGTACTTC. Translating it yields CAISAFRGGKVETQYF.